These 2 T cell receptor beta chains were all obtained from the same sample, sequenced in a study of vaccination effects on CD4 cells after COVID-19. Method: immunoSEQ multiplex PCR; TCRdb's copy keeps in-frame clones and lacks some. The sample has tens of thousands of clones, roughly four fifths seen once. Subsequent to a culture period of 10 days, CD4+ T cells were isolated. Participants were vaccinated with two doses of either the BNT162b2 or mRNA-1273 vaccine. For these receptors, no antigen is known. The material sequenced was CD4+ T cells from PBMCs cultured without peptide, taken after COVID-19 vaccination. Receptor source: a human donor who received a COVID-19 vaccine.

This clone was recorded once. This sequence joins TRBV30 and TRBJ1-4; D not certain. Trimming took off 3 bases at V and 11 bases at J, with 22 bases between the two ends. The CDR3 runs 15 residues. CDR1 and CDR2 from the germline V gene are GTSNPN and SVGIG (reference sequence). The CDR3 bases are TGTGCCTGGAGGATCTTGGGCAAGAGGGTGGGGAAACTGTTTTTT. Its protein product is CAWRILGKRVGKLFF.

The V call is TRBV19, the J call TRBJ1-2; no definite D call. This CDR3 is 13 amino acids long. Trimming removed 3 bases at V and 8 bases at J, with 13 bases between. Germline V gives CDR1 LNHDA, CDR2 SQIVND (reference sequence). The CDR3 region is CASSIRQVRGYTF. Here the CDR3 DNA reads TGTGCCAGTAGTATCCGGCAAGTCCGGGGCTACACCTTC.